What follows is one T cell receptor (beta chain) and its context. Its antigen is unknown. Per-base qualities were not stored, and no clone one base away is much larger. Compared with germline, V lacks 6 bases and J lacks 3 bases; bases without a gene match: 10. From the cysteine through the phenylalanine, the CDR3 covers 15 amino acids. Here the CDR3 DNA is all that survives: 45 bases in frame from base 1. Via the germline V gene, CDR1 is SGHAT and CDR2 FQNNGV. The cohort was made up of roughly 670 healthy bone marrow donors. Cohort members were all nominally healthy when sampled, although unrecorded immune exposures were likely present. The donor tested CMV seronegative and was one of the 352 seronegative cohort members. Each donor provided a peripheral blood sample, and peripheral blood mononuclear cells were used for TCR beta sequencing. The Qiagen DNeasy Blood Extraction Kit was used to extract genomic DNA from the blood cell samples.

This record belongs to a study of cytomegalovirus exposure and HLA in healthy donors (dated by TCRdb to about 2017). Looking at the study overall: According to an earlier analysis of 587 of the donors, about 179 million T cells yielded over 100 million unique TCR beta sequences and more than 250 Gb of sequence data. Among 350 to 400 genotyped donors of the cohort, an average of approximately 250,000 unique TCR beta nucleotide sequences were sequenced per donor, roughly 20% of them non-productive. A later analysis re-examined previously published TCR beta repertoires from around 670 donors and added high-resolution HLA genotyping to investigate patterns of TCR occurrence. Of the roughly 400 genotyped donors, less than 85% were placed in the genetic ancestry cluster associated with self-reported Caucasian donors. The study used immunosequencing to profile the T cell repertoires of approximately 650 subjects and linked those repertoires to cytomegalovirus serostatus. An earlier analysis of 500 to 750 of the donors applied high-throughput TCR beta sequencing to assess whether each TCR beta V gene segment acted as functional or pseudogenic. In a later genetic analysis, genome-wide SNP genotypes for 398 of the 666 donors were used, and that subset was treated as a discovery cohort. Every repertoire in the discovery cohort had been generated on one and the same sequencing platform. Roughly 5 DR-DQ haplotypes were handled as single units for association and clustering, since linkage in the cohort was strong. The number of donors typed differed by locus, with about 629-630 for A, B, C, DRB1 and DQB1, 522 for DQA1, 600 to 610 for DPA1, and some 440 for DPB1. Alongside the repertoire data, information on donor age, sex, ethnicity and CMV serostatus was compiled. An early release covering 550 to 650 HLA-typed donors comprised approximately 300 gigabases of sequencing data and tens of millions of unique TCR sequences. Along with the roughly 700-subject first cohort, a separate validation cohort of over 90 different subjects was used. The study aimed to test whether signatures of past pathogen exposure could be identified by cataloging public T cell receptors. The later analysis used no new phenotypic data to find candidate immune exposures, relying instead on TCR beta sequences and their occurrence across donors. High-throughput TCR immunosequencing, statistical association of individual TCRs with disease status, and machine learning were combined to predict cytomegalovirus infection status. Both class I and class II loci were covered by HLA typing, at four-digit resolution.

The paper as a whole reports these results and caveats: Because HLA typing was missing for some donors at each locus, association tests included only the typed subset. A cluster of highly shared sequence variants was judged likely to be a technical artifact of the sequencing pipeline. The study gave a list of 150 to 200 TCR beta chains associated with cytomegalovirus. In a later analysis, TCR association rates were found to vary across HLA loci, with the most associated TCRs seen for DRB1 alleles and the fewest for HLA-C alleles. V-gene and J-gene trimming of TCR beta chains was associated with a missense DCLRE1C variant in a later genetic analysis, and the association was replicated in an independent cohort. A later analysis reported that several top co-occurrence clusters appeared linked to parvovirus B19, influenza, CMV and Epstein-Barr virus. In a later genetic analysis, fewer N-insertions in productive TCRs were reported among donors in an Asian-associated ancestry cluster than the approximately 670-donor mean. Immune exposure information for the cohort was limited to CMV serostatus. The 87-base-pair reads could not distinguish some IMGT-functional V segments, including TRBV6-2 and TRBV6-3, so those segments were excluded. Cytomegalovirus status was reported to be diagnosed by the classifier with high specificity and sensitivity in both the original and validation cohorts. A further reported finding was that TCR beta sequences accurately predicted the HLA-A and HLA-B alleles for most subjects in the first cohort. In an earlier analysis of roughly 500 of the donors, most TCR beta V segments appeared in productive rearrangements about 87% or about 30% of the time, broadly matching IMGT annotations. Across donors, most TCR sequences were observed very rarely, whereas some public TCRs were present in many individuals. Correlated functional status among segregating V segments might be attributable to linkage disequilibrium, but an unknown experimental factor could not be ruled out. In this cohort, only TCR beta chains were sequenced, and detectable features were limited by the absence of alpha or paired-chain data. In a later analysis, HLA-associated TCR beta chains showed more clonal expansion and lower generation probabilities than non-associated chains that were equally common. Assigning TCR associations to individual alleles was difficult when HLA alleles, especially DR and DQ, strongly co-occurred. The authors suggested that the approach could potentially be extended to other disease states and immunological phenotypes. Three of the identified cytomegalovirus-associated TCR beta chains were confirmed in vitro to be specific for cytomegalovirus antigens. The earlier analysis of approximately 540 of the donors excluded about 16 rarely observed V segments, including chromosome 9 orphons, because counts were too low. At a false discovery rate of 0.05, a later analysis linked about 17,000 TCR beta sequences to specific HLA alleles. Presence/absence analyses assumed roughly uniform sequencing depth across donors, an assumption that may not hold. Most CMV-associated TCR beta chains appeared to be HLA-restricted in a later analysis, and the HLA associations seemed to be driven largely by CMV exposure.

The library was made by the immunoSEQ multiplex PCR assay. For the multiplex PCR, a mixture combining 60 forward primers for TCR Vbeta segments and 13 reverse primers for TCR Jbeta segments was used. The CDR3 region of rearranged TCR beta genes was amplified from genomic DNA with a multiplex PCR assay. Amplified TCR beta libraries were sequenced as 87-base-pair reads on the Illumina HiSeq System. In the paper's pipeline: Across the roughly 670 repertoires, a later analysis counted 80 million or so unique TCR beta chains, 9.5 million to 13 million of which were shared by at least two donors. A nearest-neighbor algorithm error-corrected the raw reads and collapsed the reads into unique sequences, merging closely related sequences to remove PCR and sequencing errors. CDR3 sequences were aligned to IMGT reference sequences to assign V, D and J gene segments. For a sequence to be retained, a match of at least six nucleotides to both a V gene segment and a J gene segment was required. A rearrangement counted as productive if the CDR3 had no stop codons and remained in frame with V and J, and every other rearrangement counted as non-productive. Following IMGT convention, CDR3 was defined as the stretch from the second conserved V-encoded cysteine up to the conserved J-encoded phenylalanine. In an earlier analysis of roughly 580 of the donors, sequences lacking an unambiguous match to a single V gene segment were excluded. An earlier analysis of 587 of the donors classified V segments as functional when productive rearrangements were above 56.7% and as segregating when the standard deviation between donors was above 5%. To diagnose cytomegalovirus status from the catalog of TCR beta chain sequences, a statistical classification framework was built. V and J gene assignment, in a later analysis, came from comparing TCR nucleotide sequences with IMGT/GENE-DB human TR gene sequences. Using the TCRdist pipeline, a later analysis assigned CDR3 sequences along with most-parsimonious VDJ recombination scenarios. In a later analysis, every TCR beta chain was defined by the combination of its CDR3 amino acid sequence and its V-gene family, and reads without a unique V-gene family were dropped. As a way to deal with suspected cross-contamination and a sequencing artifact, a later analysis dropped more than 500 nucleotide sequences that were highly shared and had low generation probability. For each public chain, a later analysis derived a clonal expansion index from normalized ranks of inferred template counts within each repertoire. In a later analysis, generation probabilities were computed with a VDJ recombination model fitted to out-of-frame rearrangements, and the resulting probabilities were checked against IGoR. In a later analysis, hypergeometric tests were used to score TCR-TCR, TCR-HLA and TCR-CMV co-occurrence, with a repertoire-size bias correction applied to TCR pairs. A later analysis estimated false discovery rates by permuting HLA or CMV assignments 20 times. In a later analysis, co-occurring TCRs were grouped using DBSCAN, and TCRdist sequence similarity was added for clustering within HLA-allele-positive subsets. Repertoires with fewer than 30,000 or more than 120,000 public chains were left out of co-occurrence clustering, as were roughly five repertoires with anomalous nucleotide sharing. The source is immuneACCESS, and TCRdb retained only in-frame sequences with V and J called. Part of the clones is not carried over; for the studies checked, unresolved V genes explain less than half of this, and the remainder is unexplained. For V, J and clone size, that table is used; D and trimming come from the DNA. In all, the sample holds more than 95,000 clones, and over 60% of those were seen once. Together, the top ten hold 6.3% of the sample.

The sequence derives from a middle-aged woman in good health and CMV-seronegative. The sequenced sample was PBMCs. The chain links TRBV11-2 with TRBJ2-7, with 8 bases matching TRBD1. The DNA is TGTGCCAGCAGACAAGCGGGCAGGGGGCGCTACGAGCAGTACTTC. Translation gives CASRQAGRGRYEQYF.